This entry concerns a single TCR beta chain. The CDR3 length is 14 residues. Germline values: CDR1 SEHNR, CDR2 FQNEAQ (reference sequence). Trimming removed 2 bases from V and 5 bases from J, with 11 bases in between. These data belong to a study of shared clonotypes between healthy human individuals. Profiling relied on immunoSEQ multiplex PCR, and the TCRdb table lists in-frame clones only, not all of them. This table has under 1,100,000 clones, 70% to 80% appearing once. J is TRBJ2-3 and V is TRBV7-9, with a possible D match to TRBD2 (6 bases). Sequenced material: memory CD4+ T cells from PBMCs. Subset specified: CD45RA-negative fraction. The TCR originated in a man between 18 and 29 years old in good health. Some clones in this sample may be carry-over from other donors' samples. The CDR3 reads CASSLFGGGDTQYF. Here the CDR3 DNA reads TGTGCCAGCAGCTTATTTGGGGGAGGAGATACGCAGTATTTT.